The 13 T cell receptor beta chains given below trace back to one sample, sequenced in a study of T cells after yellow fever vaccination. In TCRdb, the 5' RACE reads were re-called with MiXCR into one record per CDR3 protein. Among more than 300,000 distinct CDR3 sequences listed, about 10% were seen once. The sample consisted of CD4+ T cells sorted from PBMCs, taken 45 days after the yellow fever booster vaccination. Every receptor here comes from a man between 18 and 35 years old who received the YFV17D yellow fever vaccine.

The J gene is TRBJ2-2, the V gene TRBV6-5; possible D gene TRBD2, 7 bases. The length of the CDR3 is 15 residues. CDR1 MNHEY and CDR2 SVGAGI come from the germline V gene. Trimming cost V 6 bases and J 5 bases, with 16 bases left between them. The CDR3 nucleotides read TGTGCCAGCAGCTCCGCAGGGGAGGGAACCGGGGAGCTGTTTTTT. Encoded protein: CASSSAGEGTGELFF.

This clonotype was recorded at least ten times. The rearrangement links TRBV4-1 to TRBJ2-5, with 7 bases matching TRBD1. Germline CDR1 and CDR2: MGHRA and YSYEKL. This CDR3 has 15 amino acids. V was clipped by 1 base and J by 10 bases; unmatched bases: 12. The chain's CDR3 is CASSQVGRGLGDQYF. The CDR3 DNA is TGCGCCAGCAGCCAAGTTGGTAGGGGGCTCGGGGACCAGTACTTC.

There are a few counts of this clonotype. The chain employs TRBV15 and TRBJ1-4; D is ambiguous. Germline V lookup: CDR1 LNHNV, CDR2 YYDKDF (reference sequence). V lost 0 bases, J lost 10 bases, and 18 bases lay in between. This CDR3 comprises 16 residues. The CDR3 here is CATSRDTGSTSGKLFF. In nucleotides, the CDR3 is TGTGCCACCAGCAGAGATACGGGATCCACTAGTGGAAAACTGTTTTTT.

In this sample, this clonotype turned up a few times. The rearrangement joins TRBV5-1 to TRBJ2-1, with D unclear. CDR1 is SGHRS and CDR2 is YFSETQ in the germline V gene. CDR3 length: 17 residues. Trimming stripped 0 bases from V and 2 bases from J, with 15 bases between. The CDR3 protein is CASSLEFLGPTYNEQFF. The CDR3 DNA is TGCGCCAGCAGCTTGGAATTTTTAGGGCCGACCTACAATGAGCAGTTCTTC. Complete variable domain (other parts from reference TRBV5-1 and TRBJ2-1): KAGVTQTPRYLIKTRGQQVTLSCSPISGHRSVSWYQQTPGQGLQFLFEYFSETQRNKGNFPGRFSGRQFSNSRSEMNVSTLELGDSALYLCASSLEFLGPTYNEQFFGPGTRLTVL.

This clonotype was picked up a small number of times. This chain connects TRBV20-1 to TRBJ2-1; TRBD1 matches at 8 bases. The CDR3 is 16 residues long. Germline CDR1 is DFQATT and CDR2 is SNEGSKA (reference sequence). The J segment lost 2 bases and the V segment lost 3 bases, leaving 9 bases of the junction unmatched. CDR3 nucleotides: TGCAGTGCTAGGGGGACGGGACAGGTGGCCTACAATGAGCAGTTCTTC. Its translation: CSARGTGQVAYNEQFF.

This rearrangement joins TRBV6-2 or TRBV6-3 to TRBJ1-5; perhaps TRBD1 as D (5 bases). Germline CDR1 and CDR2: MNHEY and SVGEGT. V lost 2 bases to trimming and J lost 5 bases, with 7 bases between them. The CDR3 covers 13 residues. As DNA, the CDR3 is TGTGCCAGCAGTTACCAGGGTTATCAGCCCCAGCATTTT. It is translated as CASSYQGYQPQHF.

This clonotype was recorded at least ten times. The gene calls are TRBV7-2 and TRBJ2-3, with 11 nucleotides matching TRBD2. The CDR3 spans 18 residues. CDR1 is SGHTA, CDR2 FQGNSA, per germline. J lost 0 bases, V lost 5 bases, and 10 bases had no gene match. CDR3 DNA sequence: TGTGCCAGCAGCCTGGGCGCTAGCGGGGGGCGAAGCACAGATACGCAGTATTTT. Protein: CASSLGASGGRSTDTQYF.

This chain uses TRBV9 with TRBJ1-5; TRBD1 is a possible D gene (6 bases). V lost 0 bases and J 3 bases, leaving 13 bases between the germline ends. Germline values: CDR1 SGDLS, CDR2 YYNGEE. CDR3 length equals 16 residues. The CDR3 nucleotides read TGTGCCAGCAGCGTAGGAGGGGGGGGGAACAATCAGCCCCAGCATTTT. Translation gives CASSVGGGGNNQPQHF.

This clonotype was seen only a few times. V gene TRBV2 combines with J gene TRBJ2-7; D is possibly TRBD1 (6 bases). The ends were cut back, 4 bases at V and 6 bases at J, with 13 bases in the middle. Germline assignment: CDR1 SNHLY and CDR2 FYNNEI. There are 13 residues in the CDR3. The CDR3 spells CASSVVGAGEQYV. The CDR3 DNA is TGTGCCAGCAGTGTCGTGGGGGCTGGCGAGCAGTACGTC.

Of note for this clonotype: At one of its ends the junction is not consistent with the germline gene, which may arise from a read error. This chain joins TRBV29-1 and TRBJ1-2; unclear D gene. The CDR3 spans 12 residues. CDR1 is SQVTM, CDR2 ANQGSEA, per germline. The CDR3 DNA reads as TGCAGCGTTGGACTGAATAACTATGGCCACACCTTC. This gives the protein CSVGLNNYGHTF.

This clonotype was observed a few times. The chain employs TRBV12-3 or TRBV12-4 and TRBJ2-2, with 8 bases lining up with TRBD2. The CDR3 covers 15 residues. Trimming took 3 bases from V and 3 from J; bases not matched to a gene: 3. CDR3 loop: CASSLSSGYTGELFF. As DNA, the CDR3 is TGTGCCAGCAGTTTGTCTAGCGGGTACACCGGGGAGCTGTTTTTT.

This clonotype was counted ten times or more. The CDR3 nucleotides read TGTGCCATCAGTGCGGGGACGACAAATGAGCAGTTCTTC. It is translated as CAISAGTTNEQFF. The rearrangement links TRBV10-3 to TRBJ2-1; D is perhaps TRBD1 or TRBD2 (5 bases each). This CDR3 contains 13 residues. The germline gives CDR1 ENHRY, CDR2 SYGVKD. The V gene lost 4 bases and the J gene lost 7 bases, with 11 bases spanning the gap.

The sample holds one count of this clonotype. The chain joins TRBV5-5 to TRBJ2-7, with a tentative D call TRBD1 (5 bases). There are 13 residues in the CDR3. Trimming pared 0 bases from V and 6 bases from J, leaving 10 bases between. Germline lookup yields CDR1 SGHKS and CDR2 YYEKEE (reference sequence). CDR3 in amino acids: CASSLAPGFEQYV. CDR3 nucleotide sequence: TGTGCCAGCAGCTTGGCCCCAGGGTTCGAGCAGTACGTC.